This TCR beta chain emerged from a study of shared clonotypes between healthy human individuals (dated by TCRdb to the early 2020s). At the level of the whole study: A few men and a couple of women, aged 18 to 49 years, made up the cohort. For each donor, three plates each were used for CD4 naive and CD4 memory, two plates were used for CD8 naive, and one plate was used for CD8 memory. To estimate repertoire size and how much clonotypes are shared between individuals, the study performed deep sequencing of blood TCR repertoires from roughly five healthy adults. Leukapheresis yielded between about 0.85 and 10 billion PBMCs per donor. Different laboratories and diverse techniques were used to prepare libraries and sequence TCR repertoires, to increase sequencing depth and limit assay-specific biases. The investigation overall reported the following: Naive subsets generally had larger estimated clonotype richness than memory subsets did. Across a handful of donors, about 5% of naive CD4, approximately 3.5% of naive CD8, around 2.1% of memory CD4, and roughly 0.4% of memory CD8 clonotypes were shared. Because the study included a small number of donors, the genetic and exposure-history diversity represented was limited. Sampling was restricted to blood, and TCR repertoires in tissue are likely to differ from TCR repertoires in blood. Compared with non-shared clonotypes, clonotypes shared by all four sorted-subset donors had higher generation probabilities. Pairwise subsampling led to the expectation that sequencing depth would affect the degree of clonotype sharing among donors. Incomplete sequencing was indicated by rarefaction of sorted-subset datasets, despite the large sequencing depth.

Using the deep immunoSEQ assay, multiplex PCR amplified TCR CDR3 regions from genomic DNA. Genomic DNA extracted from each cell subset was distributed evenly over all wells of several immunoSEQ 96-well plates, and each plate served as one replicate. Each replicate PCR for sorted subsets received 200 ng genomic DNA, equal to about 30,000 T cell genomes. Purified libraries were measured with a Qubit 3.0 fluorometer, size-checked on a Bioanalyzer 2100, and measured again with the KAPA Library Quantification kit. Every immunoSEQ 96-well plate was sequenced on a dedicated single-read 150-cycle Illumina NextSeq 550 flow cell. In the authors' own workflow: Because the immunoSEQ output included only junctional sequences and no quality scores, the filtering could not be the same as the filtering used for full-length reads. To assign V/J genes and CDR3, sequences were annotated against IMGT germline references using PyIR, a Python wrapper for IgBLAST v1.9. Reads were removed for weak V/J assignments (E-value above 1e-6), missing CDR3, stop codons, out-of-frame junctions, or ambiguous translated residues. A V3J clonotype was defined by an identical inferred V gene, J gene, and CDR3 amino acid sequence. Percentage overlap between repertoires was computed as shared unique clonotypes divided by the size of the smaller repertoire. Richness of each repertoire was evaluated using RTK rarefaction, the Chao1 estimator, and Recon v2.1 estimates of unobserved clonotypes. Generation probabilities for all TCRbeta clonotypes obtained by the gDNA method from a handful of donors were computed using OLGA. What TCRdb holds here is the immuneACCESS table cut down to in-frame rearrangements. Part of the clones is not present; checked against another copy, under half of the missing clones reflect an unresolved V gene, and the others are unexplained. V and J calls and clone size come straight from that table; D and trimming were deduced from the DNA. The sample table holds hundreds of thousands of clones, of which roughly 96% were seen once. The top ten clonotypes cover around 0.1% of the sample.

The CDR3 goes from the cysteine to the phenylalanine over 12 residues. The kept DNA is CDR3 alone, 36 bases in frame from the first base. V gives up 4 bases and J gives up 2 bases, and the segment between their germline ends measures 3 bases. The germline V gene provides CDR1 SGHAT and CDR2 FQNNGV. For the CD8 naive samples, CD45RO-negative cells were positively selected for CCR7, yielding a CD45RA+CCR7+ population from which TemRA cells were excluded. The donors were healthy, HIV-negative adults who had no recently reported acute infections or vaccinations. Every donor was a Caucasian adult living in Nashville, Tennessee, USA. After blood collection by leukapheresis, PBMCs were isolated using Ficoll-Histopaque density gradient centrifugation and then cryopreserved in the vapor phase of liquid nitrogen. Analytical flow cytometry was used to check the purity and quantity of every magnetically sorted T cell population. Each sorted fraction had its genomic DNA isolated and then quantified by UV absorbance on a Nanodrop 2000c.

This clone came up a few times. The specificity of this receptor is unknown. Per-nucleotide qualities are absent, and no much larger clonotype sits a single base away. The receptor comes from a woman under 40 in good health. Sample: naive CD8+ T cells sorted from blood. The cell subset or site label on this specimen signifies: CD45RA+CCR7+. The V and J genes are TRBV11-2 and TRBJ1-5, with the D gene uncertain. The DNA sequence is as follows: TGTGCCAGCAGCTCCGGCAATCAGCCCCAGCATTTT. Protein translation: CASSSGNQPQHF.